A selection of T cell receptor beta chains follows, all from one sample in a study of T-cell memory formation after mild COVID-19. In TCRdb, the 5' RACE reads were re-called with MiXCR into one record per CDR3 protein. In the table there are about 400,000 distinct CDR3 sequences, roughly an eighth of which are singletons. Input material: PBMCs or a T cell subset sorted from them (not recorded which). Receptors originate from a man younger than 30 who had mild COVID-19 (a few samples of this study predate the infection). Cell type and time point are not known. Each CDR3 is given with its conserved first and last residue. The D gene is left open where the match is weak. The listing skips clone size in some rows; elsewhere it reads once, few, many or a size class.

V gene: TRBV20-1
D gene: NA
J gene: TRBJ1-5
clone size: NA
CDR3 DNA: TGCAGTGCTAGGGGGACGGGCAATCAGCCCCAGCATTTT
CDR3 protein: CSARGTGNQPQHF

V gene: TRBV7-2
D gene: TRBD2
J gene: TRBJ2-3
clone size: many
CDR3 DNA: TGTGCCAGCAGCTTAATTGCGGGGGGGAGCACAGATACGCAGTATTTT
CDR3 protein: CASSLIAGGSTDTQYF

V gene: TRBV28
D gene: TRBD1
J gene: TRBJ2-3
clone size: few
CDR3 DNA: TGTGCCAGCGGACAGGCCCCGAATACGCAGTATTTT
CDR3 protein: CASGQAPNTQYF

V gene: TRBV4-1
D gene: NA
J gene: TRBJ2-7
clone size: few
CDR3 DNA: TGCGCCAGCAGCCAAGAGTTCGGGGGACCCTACGAGCAGTACTTC
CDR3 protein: CASSQEFGGPYEQYF

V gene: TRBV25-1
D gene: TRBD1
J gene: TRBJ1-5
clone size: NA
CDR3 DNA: TGTGCCAGCAGTGAATCCGGGACAGGGCGCAATCAGCCCCAGCATTTT
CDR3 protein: CASSESGTGRNQPQHF

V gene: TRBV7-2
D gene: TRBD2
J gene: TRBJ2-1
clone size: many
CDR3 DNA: TGTGCCAGCAGCTTAGTGCCTAGCGGGGGGGTAATTGAGCAGTTCTTC
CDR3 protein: CASSLVPSGGVIEQFF

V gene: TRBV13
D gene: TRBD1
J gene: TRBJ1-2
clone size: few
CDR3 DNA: TGTGCCGTGGGGGACAGCCAATATGGCTACACCTTC
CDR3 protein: CAVGDSQYGYTF

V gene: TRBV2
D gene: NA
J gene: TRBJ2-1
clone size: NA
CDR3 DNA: TGTGCCAGCAGTCGGACCGACAATGAGCAGTTATTC
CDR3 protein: CASSRTDNEQLF

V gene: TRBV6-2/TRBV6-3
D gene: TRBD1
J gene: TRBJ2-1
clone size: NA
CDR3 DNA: TGTGCCAGCAGGGACAGGCCGTACAATGAGCAGTTCTTC
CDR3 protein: CASRDRPYNEQFF

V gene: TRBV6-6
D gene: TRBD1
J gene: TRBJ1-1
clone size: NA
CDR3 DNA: TGTGCCAGCAGCCCCCAGGGGGGGGCAGGTACTGAAGCTTTCTTT
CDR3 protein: CASSPQGGAGTEAFF

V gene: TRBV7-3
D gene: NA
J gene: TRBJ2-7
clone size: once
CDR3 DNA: TGTGCCAGCAGCCCCACGGGCGCCGGTATAGGGGTGCAGTACTTC
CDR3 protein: CASSPTGAGIGVQYF

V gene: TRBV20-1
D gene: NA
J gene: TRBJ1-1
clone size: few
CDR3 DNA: TGCAGTGCTAGATGGACGGGAGGGGACACTGAAGCTTTCTTT
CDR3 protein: CSARWTGGDTEAFF

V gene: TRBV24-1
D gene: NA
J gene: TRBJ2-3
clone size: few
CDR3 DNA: TGTGCCACCAGACAGGGTAATCTTTTTCACTCCCCAGATACGCAGTATTTT
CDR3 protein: CATRQGNLFHSPDTQYF

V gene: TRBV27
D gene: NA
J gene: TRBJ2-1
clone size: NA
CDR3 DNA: TGTGCCAGCAGATCGATATCGGGGTATGAGCAGTTCTTC
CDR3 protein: CASRSISGYEQFF

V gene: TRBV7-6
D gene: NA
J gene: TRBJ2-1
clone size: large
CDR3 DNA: TGTGCCAGCAGCCCTGGGTATGAGCAGTTCTTC
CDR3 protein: CASSPGYEQFF

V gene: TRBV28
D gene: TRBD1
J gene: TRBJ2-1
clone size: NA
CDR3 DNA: TGTGCCAGCACTAGGACAGGGGCCTACAATGAGCAGTTCTTC
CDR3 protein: CASTRTGAYNEQFF

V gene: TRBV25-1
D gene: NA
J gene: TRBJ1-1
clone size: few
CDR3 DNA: TGTGCCAGCAGTGAATATGCAGCCATGAACACTGAAGCTTTCTTT
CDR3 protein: CASSEYAAMNTEAFF

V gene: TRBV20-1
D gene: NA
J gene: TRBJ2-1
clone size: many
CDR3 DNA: TGCAGTGCTCGGCATGCGGGGGCCATTGGGGACAATGAGCAGTTCTTC
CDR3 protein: CSARHAGAIGDNEQFF

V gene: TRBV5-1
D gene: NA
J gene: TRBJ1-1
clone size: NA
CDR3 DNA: TGCGCCAGCAGCTTGGAGGGACATGAAGCTTTCTTT
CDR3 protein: CASSLEGHEAFF

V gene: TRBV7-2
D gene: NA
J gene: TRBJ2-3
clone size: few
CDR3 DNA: TGTGCCAGCAGCTCCCGGCGGACAGATACGCAGTATTTT
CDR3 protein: CASSSRRTDTQYF

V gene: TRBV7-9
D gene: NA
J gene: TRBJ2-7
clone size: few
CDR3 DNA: TGTGCCAGCAGCCCGCTCCAGCTCGGCGGCGAGCAGTACTTC
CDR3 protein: CASSPLQLGGEQYF

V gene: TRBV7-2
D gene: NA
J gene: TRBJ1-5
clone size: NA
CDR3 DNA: TGTGCCAGCAGCTTAGAGGGGGGGCCAATGGTAGATCAGCCCCAGCATTTT
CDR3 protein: CASSLEGGPMVDQPQHF

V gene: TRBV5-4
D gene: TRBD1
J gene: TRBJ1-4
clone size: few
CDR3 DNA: TGTGCCAGCAGCTCCCGACAGGGACCTAATGAAAAACTGTTTTTT
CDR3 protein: CASSSRQGPNEKLFF

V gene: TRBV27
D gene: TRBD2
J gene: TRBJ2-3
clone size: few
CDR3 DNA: TGTGCCAGCAGTAACCGGGACTACGAAGATACGCAGTATTTT
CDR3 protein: CASSNRDYEDTQYF

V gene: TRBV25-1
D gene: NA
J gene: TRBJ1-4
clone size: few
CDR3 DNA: TGTGCCAGCAGTGCGGATGTAATGGAGAATGAGAAACTGTTTTTT
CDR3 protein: CASSADVMENEKLFF

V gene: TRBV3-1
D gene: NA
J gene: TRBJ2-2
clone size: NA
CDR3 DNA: TGTGCCAGCAGCCAAGTGCGAGTCGGGGAGCTGTTTTTT
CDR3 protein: CASSQVRVGELFF

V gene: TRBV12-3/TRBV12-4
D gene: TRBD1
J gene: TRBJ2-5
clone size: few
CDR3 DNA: TGTGCCAGCAGTCCCGGGACAGGGAGTGAGACCCAGTACTTC
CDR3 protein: CASSPGTGSETQYF

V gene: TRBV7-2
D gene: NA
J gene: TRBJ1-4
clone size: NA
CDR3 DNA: TGTGCCAGCAGCTCCCTCCTTGCAACTAATGAAAAACTGTTTTTT
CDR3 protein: CASSSLLATNEKLFF

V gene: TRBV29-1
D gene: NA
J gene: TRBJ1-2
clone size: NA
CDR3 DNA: TGCAGCGTTGGGACGGGTGACTATGGCTACACCTTC
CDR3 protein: CSVGTGDYGYTF

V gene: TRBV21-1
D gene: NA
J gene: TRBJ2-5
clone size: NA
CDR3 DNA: TGTGCCAGCAGCGATTCACAGGGCAAAGAGACCCAGTACTTC
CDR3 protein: CASSDSQGKETQYF

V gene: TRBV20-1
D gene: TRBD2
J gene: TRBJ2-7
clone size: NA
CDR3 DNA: TGCAGTGCTAGATCGGGACTAGCGGATACCTACGAGCAGTACTTC
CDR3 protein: CSARSGLADTYEQYF

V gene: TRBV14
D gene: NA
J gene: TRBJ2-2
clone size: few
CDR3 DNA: TGTGCCAGCAGCCAAGATTGGGGCCGAGGGGCCGGGGAGCTGTTTTTT
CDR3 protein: CASSQDWGRGAGELFF

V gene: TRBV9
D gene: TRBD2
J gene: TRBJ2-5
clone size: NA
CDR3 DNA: TGTGCCAGCAGCGTAGGCGGGGGGGGCGGAGAGACCCAGTACTTC
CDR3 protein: CASSVGGGGGETQYF

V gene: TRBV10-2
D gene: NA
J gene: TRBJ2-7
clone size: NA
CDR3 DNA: TGCGCCAGCAGTGTAGGGGGGGAGAACGAGCAGTACTTC
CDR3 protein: CASSVGGENEQYF

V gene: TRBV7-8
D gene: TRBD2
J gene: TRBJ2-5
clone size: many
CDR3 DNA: TGTGCCAGCAGCTTAGCAGGAAGCGGGGGTTGGGAGACCCAGTACTTC
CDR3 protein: CASSLAGSGGWETQYF

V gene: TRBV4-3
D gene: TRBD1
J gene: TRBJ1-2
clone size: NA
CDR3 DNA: TGCGCCAGCAGCCGCTCGGACAGGTCCCTGGTCTATGGCTACACCTTC
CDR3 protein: CASSRSDRSLVYGYTF

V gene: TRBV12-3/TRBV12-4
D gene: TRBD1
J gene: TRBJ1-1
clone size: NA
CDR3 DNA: TGTGCCAGCAGTTTGGAGGGGGCAACTGAAGCTTTCTTT
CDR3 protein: CASSLEGATEAFF

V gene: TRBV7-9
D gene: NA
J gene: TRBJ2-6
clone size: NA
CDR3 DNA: TGTGCCAGCAGCTTACCCTCCCCCGGGGCCAACGTCCTGACTTTC
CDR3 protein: CASSLPSPGANVLTF

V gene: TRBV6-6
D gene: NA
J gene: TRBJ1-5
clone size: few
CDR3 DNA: TGTGCCAGCAGTTATTGGGGAACCCAGGAGGGACAGCCCCAGCATTTT
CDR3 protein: CASSYWGTQEGQPQHF

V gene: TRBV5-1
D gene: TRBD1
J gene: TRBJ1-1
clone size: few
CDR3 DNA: TGCGCCAGCAGCAATCTCCGACCGGACAGGTCGCGCTATAACACTGAAGCTTTCTTT
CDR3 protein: CASSNLRPDRSRYNTEAFF

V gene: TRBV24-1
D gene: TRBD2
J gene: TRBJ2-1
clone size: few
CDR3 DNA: TGTGCCACCAGTGATTTGCGGGGGGCCTACAATGAGCAGTTCTTC
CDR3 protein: CATSDLRGAYNEQFF

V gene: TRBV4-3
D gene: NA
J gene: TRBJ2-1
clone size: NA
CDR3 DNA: TGCGCCAGCAGCCAAGATCCGGACGAAGGGCCAAATGAGCAGTTCTTC
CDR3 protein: CASSQDPDEGPNEQFF

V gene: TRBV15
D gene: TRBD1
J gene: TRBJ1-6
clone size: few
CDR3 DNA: TGTGCCACCAGCAGAGTGGGACAGGCCAATTCACCCCTCCACTTT
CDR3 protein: CATSRVGQANSPLHF

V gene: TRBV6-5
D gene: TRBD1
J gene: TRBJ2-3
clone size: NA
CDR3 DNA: TGTGCCAGCAGAGCACAGGGGGGACCATCCGGTGGGAATACGCAGTATTTT
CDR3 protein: CASRAQGGPSGGNTQYF

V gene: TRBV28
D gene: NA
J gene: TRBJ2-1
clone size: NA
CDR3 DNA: TGTGCCAGCAGTTTGTGGAGTTCCTCCTACAATGAGCAGTTCTTC
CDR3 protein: CASSLWSSSYNEQFF

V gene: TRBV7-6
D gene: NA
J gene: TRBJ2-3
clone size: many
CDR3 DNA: TGTGCCAGCAGCGAAAGCACAGATACGCAGTATTTT
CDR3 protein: CASSESTDTQYF

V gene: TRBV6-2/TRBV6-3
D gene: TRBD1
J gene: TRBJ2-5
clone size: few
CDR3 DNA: TGTGCCAGCAGCAATAATAGACAGGGATACCAAGAGACCCAGTACTTC
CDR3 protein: CASSNNRQGYQETQYF

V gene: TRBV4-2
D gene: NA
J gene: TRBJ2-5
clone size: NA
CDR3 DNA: TGTGCCAGCAGCCAGGTACAGGCCAACCAAGAGACCCAGTACTTC
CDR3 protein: CASSQVQANQETQYF

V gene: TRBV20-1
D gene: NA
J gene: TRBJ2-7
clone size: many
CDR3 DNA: TGCAGTGCCCCAGTGAACTACGAGCAGTACTTC
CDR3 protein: CSAPVNYEQYF

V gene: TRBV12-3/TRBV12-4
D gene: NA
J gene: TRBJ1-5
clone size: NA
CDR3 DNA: TGTGCCAGCAGTTCAGACGGTATTTGGGGTCCGGCTCAGCCCCAGCATTTT
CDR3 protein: CASSSDGIWGPAQPQHF

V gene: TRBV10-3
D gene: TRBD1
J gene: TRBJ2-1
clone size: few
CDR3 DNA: TGTGCCATCGGGCCCGGGACAGGGGGGGGTGAGCAGTTCTTC
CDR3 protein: CAIGPGTGGGEQFF

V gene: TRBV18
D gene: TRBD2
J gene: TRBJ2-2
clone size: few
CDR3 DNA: TGTGCCAGCTCACCCTGGACTAGCGGGGCCTTGAACACCGGGGAGCTGTTTTTT
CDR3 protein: CASSPWTSGALNTGELFF

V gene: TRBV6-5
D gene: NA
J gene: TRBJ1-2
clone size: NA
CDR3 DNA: TGTGCCAGCAGTTACTCGGAGGGGTCAGGCCGGCATGGCTACACCTTC
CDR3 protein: CASSYSEGSGRHGYTF

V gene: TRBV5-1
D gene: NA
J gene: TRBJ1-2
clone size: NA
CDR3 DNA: TGCGCCAGCAGCTTGGAATGGGGAGCGGGCTACACCTTC
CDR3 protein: CASSLEWGAGYTF

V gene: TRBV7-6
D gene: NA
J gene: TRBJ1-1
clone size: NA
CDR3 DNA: TGTGCCAGCAGCCCCACCGGGGTTGAAGCTTTCTTT
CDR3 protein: CASSPTGVEAFF